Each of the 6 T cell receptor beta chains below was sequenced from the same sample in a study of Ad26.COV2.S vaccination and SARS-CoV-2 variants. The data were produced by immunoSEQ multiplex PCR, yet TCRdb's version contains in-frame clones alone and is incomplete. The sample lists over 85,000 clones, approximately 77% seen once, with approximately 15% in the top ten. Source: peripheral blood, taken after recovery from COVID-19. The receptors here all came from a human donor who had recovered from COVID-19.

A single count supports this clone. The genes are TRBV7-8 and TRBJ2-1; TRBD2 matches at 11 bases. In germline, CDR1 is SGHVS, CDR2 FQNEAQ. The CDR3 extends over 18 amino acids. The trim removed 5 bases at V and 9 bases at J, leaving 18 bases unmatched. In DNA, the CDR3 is TGTGCCAGCAGCCCCGTCACCACTAGCGGGAGTCAGATAGGTGAGCAGTTCTTC. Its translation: CASSPVTTSGSQIGEQFF.

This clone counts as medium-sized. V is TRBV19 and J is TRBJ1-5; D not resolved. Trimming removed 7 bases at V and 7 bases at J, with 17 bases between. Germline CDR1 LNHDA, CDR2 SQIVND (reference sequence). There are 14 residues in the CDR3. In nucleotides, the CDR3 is TGTGCCAGTACCACACGCGGGGTGAGGCAGCCCCAGCATTTT. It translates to CASTTRGVRQPQHF.

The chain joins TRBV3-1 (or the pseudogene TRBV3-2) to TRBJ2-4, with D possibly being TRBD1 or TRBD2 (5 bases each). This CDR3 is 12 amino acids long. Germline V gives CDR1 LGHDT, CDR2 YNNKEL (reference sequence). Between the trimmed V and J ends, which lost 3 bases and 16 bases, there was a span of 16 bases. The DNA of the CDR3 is TGTGCCAGCAGCCAGTCCGGGACCAACCTCTACTTC. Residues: CASSQSGTNLYF.

For the CDR3, the DNA is TGTGCCAGCAGCTTAGCTTCGGGGAGCTCCTACGAGCAGTACTTC. This translates into CASSLASGSSYEQYF. The J gene is TRBJ2-7, the V gene TRBV11-3, with D possibly TRBD2 on 5 matching bases. Germline V gene sequence: CDR1 SGHNT, CDR2 YENEEA. This CDR3 contains 15 residues. V dropped 1 base and J dropped 0 bases, with 10 bases sitting between them.

Here the CDR3 reads CASSSSRSQDTQYF. The CDR3 DNA is TGTGCCAGCAGCTCGAGCCGGAGCCAAGATACGCAGTATTTT. The rearrangement links TRBV7-3 to TRBJ2-3; the D is unclear. This CDR3 comprises 14 residues. The V end was cut by 4 bases, the J end by 5 bases, with 13 bases between. The germline V gene has CDR1 SGHTA and CDR2 FQGTGA.

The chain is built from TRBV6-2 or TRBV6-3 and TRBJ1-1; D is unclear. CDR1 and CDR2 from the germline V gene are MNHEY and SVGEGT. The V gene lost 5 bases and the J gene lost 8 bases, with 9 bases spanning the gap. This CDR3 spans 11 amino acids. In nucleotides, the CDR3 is TGTGCCAGCAGTGGACGTGGGGAAGCTTTCTTT. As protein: CASSGRGEAFF.